The T cell receptor beta chain described here comes from a study of blood T cell repertoires in COVID-19. Whole-study context: T cells, B-cell-depleted T cells, or PBMCs provided the cDNA or gDNA that served as material.

Per the authors' pipeline: Researchers report that nucleated cell counts were estimated from reference gene primer amplification. TCRdb keeps only in-frame clones here, not all; method: immunoSEQ multiplex PCR. V and J calls plus clone size are reproduced from that table; the DNA served to infer D and trimming. The sample records about 220,000 clones, approximately 82% being singletons. Recovered status in Cohort 3 required two negative PCRs, clearance, or symptom resolution. The CDR3 runs to 14 residues. The J segment lost 7 bases and the V segment lost 3 bases, leaving 8 bases of the junction unmatched. Per the germline V gene, CDR1 is MGHRA and CDR2 is YSYEKL.

The TCR was taken from a man aged 35 to 55 who had recovered from COVID-19. Sequencing input: PBMCs or T cells enriched from blood (not recorded which). The rearrangement links TRBV4-1 to TRBJ2-7; 8 bases are shared with TRBD2. CDR3 DNA: TGCGCCAGCAGCCAGAGCGGGGGACCTCGGGAGCAGTACTTC. It translates to CASSQSGGPREQYF.